This TCR beta chain emerged from a study of cytomegalovirus exposure and HLA in healthy donors. Study-wide context: Among the roughly 380 donors who were genotyped, approximately 76% fell in the genetic ancestry cluster that is associated with self-reported Caucasian donors.

PCR amplification relied on 60 Vbeta primers (plus 13 Jbeta primers). Some clones are missing from TCRdb's copy, which holds only in-frame ones; the method was immunoSEQ multiplex PCR. The profile shows approximately 220,000 clones, 75% to 80% of them singletons. Points on this clone: The antigen is undetermined.

Study-wide results and caveats: Later examination showed HLA-associated TCR beta chains had greater clonal expansion than equally common others. In an earlier analysis, about 90% or about 30%: the productive usage of most TCR beta V segments.

Trimming took 8 bases from V and 0 from J; bases not matched to a gene: 8. The CDR3 is made up of 17 amino acids. Looked up from germline, CDR1 is SNHLY and CDR2 is FYNNEI. This clonotype was sampled from a young man in good health and CMV-seronegative. The chain uses TRBV2 and TRBJ1-4, with TRBD1 matching over 11 bases. What was sequenced was PBMCs. CDR3 bases: TGTGCCAGCTGGGACAGGGGGGGTTCTGCAACTAATGAAAAACTGTTTTTT. Encoded protein: CASWDRGGSATNEKLFF.